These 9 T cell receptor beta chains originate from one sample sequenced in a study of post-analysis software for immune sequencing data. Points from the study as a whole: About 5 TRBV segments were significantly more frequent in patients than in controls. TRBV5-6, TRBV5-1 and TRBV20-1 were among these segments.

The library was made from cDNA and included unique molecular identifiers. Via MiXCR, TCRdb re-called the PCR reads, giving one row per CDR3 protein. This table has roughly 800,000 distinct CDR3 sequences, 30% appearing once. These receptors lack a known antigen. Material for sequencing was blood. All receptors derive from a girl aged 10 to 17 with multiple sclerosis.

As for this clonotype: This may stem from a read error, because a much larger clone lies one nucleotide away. CDR3 nucleotide sequence: TGTGCCACCAGCAGAGAGGGACAGCCACATACGCAGTATTTT. It encodes CATSREGQPHTQYF. The V call is TRBV15, the J call TRBJ2-3; 7 bases align to TRBD1. The trim removed 0 bases at V and 7 bases at J, leaving 4 bases unmatched. CDR1 and CDR2 (germline): LNHNV, YYDKDF (reference sequence). The CDR3 is 14 residues long.

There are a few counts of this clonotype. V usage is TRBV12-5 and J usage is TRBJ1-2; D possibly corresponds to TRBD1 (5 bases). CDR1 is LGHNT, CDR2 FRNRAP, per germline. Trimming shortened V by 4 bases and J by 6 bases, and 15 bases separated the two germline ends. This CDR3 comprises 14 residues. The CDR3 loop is CASGSGGAGDGYTF. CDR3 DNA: TGTGCTAGTGGTTCCGGCGGGGCGGGAGATGGCTACACCTTC.

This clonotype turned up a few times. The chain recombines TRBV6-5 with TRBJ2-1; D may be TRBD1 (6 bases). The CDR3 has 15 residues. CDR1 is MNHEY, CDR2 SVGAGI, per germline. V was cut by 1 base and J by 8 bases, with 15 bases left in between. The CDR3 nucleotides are TGTGCCAGCAGTTACTATGTGGGGGCAGGGGATGAGCAGTTCTTC. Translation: CASSYYVGAGDEQFF.

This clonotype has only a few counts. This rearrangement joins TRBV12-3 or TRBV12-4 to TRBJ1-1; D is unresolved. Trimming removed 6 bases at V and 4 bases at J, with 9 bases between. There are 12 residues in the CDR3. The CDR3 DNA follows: TGTGCCAGCAGCCCGTGGACCACTGAAGCTTTCTTT. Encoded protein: CASSPWTTEAFF.

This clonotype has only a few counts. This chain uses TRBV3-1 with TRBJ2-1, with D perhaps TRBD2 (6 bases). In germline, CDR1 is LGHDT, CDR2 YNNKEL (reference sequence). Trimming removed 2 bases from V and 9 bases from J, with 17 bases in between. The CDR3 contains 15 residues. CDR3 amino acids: CASSQLARGRTEQFF. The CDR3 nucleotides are TGTGCCAGCAGCCAACTCGCTCGAGGGAGGACTGAGCAGTTCTTC.

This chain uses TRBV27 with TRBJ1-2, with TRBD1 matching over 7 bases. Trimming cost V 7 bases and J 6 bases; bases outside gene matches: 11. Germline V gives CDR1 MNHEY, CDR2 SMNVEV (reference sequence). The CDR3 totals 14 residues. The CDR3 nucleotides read TGTGCCAGCAAGACGAGCCTAGGACAGGATGGCTACACCTTC. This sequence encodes CASKTSLGQDGYTF.

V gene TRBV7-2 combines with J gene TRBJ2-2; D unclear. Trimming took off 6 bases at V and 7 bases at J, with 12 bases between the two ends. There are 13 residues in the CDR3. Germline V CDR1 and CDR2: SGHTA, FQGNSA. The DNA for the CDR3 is TGTGCCAGCAGTTCTACCGCCTTCGGGGAGCTGTTTTTT. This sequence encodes CASSSTAFGELFF.

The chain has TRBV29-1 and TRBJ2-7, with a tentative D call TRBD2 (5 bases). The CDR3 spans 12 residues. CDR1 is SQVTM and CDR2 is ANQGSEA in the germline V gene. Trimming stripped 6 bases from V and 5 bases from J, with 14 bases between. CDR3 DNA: TGCAGCGTCTCTTGGGGAGTCGACGAGCAGTACTTC. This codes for CSVSWGVDEQYF.

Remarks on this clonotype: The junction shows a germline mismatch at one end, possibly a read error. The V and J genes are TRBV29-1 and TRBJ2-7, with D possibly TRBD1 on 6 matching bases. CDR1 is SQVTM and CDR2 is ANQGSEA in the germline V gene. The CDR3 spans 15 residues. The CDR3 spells CSVEDVQGLSYEQYF. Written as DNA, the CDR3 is TGCAGTGTTGAAGACGTCCAGGGGCTCTCCTACGAGCAGTACTTC.